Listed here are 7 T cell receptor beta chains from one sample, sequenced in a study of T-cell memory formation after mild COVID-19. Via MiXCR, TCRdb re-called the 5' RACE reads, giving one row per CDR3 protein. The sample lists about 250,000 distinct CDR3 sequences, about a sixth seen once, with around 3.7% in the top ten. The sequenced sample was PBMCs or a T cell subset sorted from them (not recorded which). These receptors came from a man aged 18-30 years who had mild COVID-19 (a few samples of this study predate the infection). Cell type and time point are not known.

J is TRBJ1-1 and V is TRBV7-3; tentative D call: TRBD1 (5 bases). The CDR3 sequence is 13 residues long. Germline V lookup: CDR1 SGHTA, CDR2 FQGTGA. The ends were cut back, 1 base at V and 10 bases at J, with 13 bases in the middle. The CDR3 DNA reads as TGTGCCAGCAGCTTAAACCTCGGGGCGGGAGCTTTCTTT. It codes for CASSLNLGAGAFF.

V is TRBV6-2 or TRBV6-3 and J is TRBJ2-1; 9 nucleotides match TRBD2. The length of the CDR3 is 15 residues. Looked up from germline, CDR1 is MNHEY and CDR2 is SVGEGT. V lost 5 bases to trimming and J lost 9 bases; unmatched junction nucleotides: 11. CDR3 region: CASSGAGGPSSEQFF. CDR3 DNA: TGTGCCAGCAGTGGGGCGGGGGGGCCTTCTAGTGAGCAGTTCTTC.

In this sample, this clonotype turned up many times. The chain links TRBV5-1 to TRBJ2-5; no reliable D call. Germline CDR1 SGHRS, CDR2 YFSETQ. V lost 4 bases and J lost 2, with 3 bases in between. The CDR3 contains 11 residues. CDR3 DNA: TGCGCCAGCAGCCAACAAGAGACCCAGTACTTC. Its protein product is CASSQQETQYF.

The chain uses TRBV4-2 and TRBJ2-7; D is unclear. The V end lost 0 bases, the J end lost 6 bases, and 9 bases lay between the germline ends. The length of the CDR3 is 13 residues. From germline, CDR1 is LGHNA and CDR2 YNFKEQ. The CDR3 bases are TGTGCCAGCAGCCAAGAAGGCCAATCCGAGCAGTACTTC. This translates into CASSQEGQSEQYF.

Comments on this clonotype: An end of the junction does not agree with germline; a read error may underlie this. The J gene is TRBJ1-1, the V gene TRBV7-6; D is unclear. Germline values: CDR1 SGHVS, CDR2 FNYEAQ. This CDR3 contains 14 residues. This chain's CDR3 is CASALYPGNTDAFF. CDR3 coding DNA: TGTGCCAGCGCATTATATCCCGGGAACACTGACGCTTTCTTT.

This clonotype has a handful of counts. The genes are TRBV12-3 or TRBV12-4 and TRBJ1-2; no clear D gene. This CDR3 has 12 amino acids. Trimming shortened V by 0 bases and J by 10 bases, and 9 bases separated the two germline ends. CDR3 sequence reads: CASSLALLFYTF. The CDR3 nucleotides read TGTGCCAGCAGTTTAGCGCTTCTCTTCTACACCTTC.

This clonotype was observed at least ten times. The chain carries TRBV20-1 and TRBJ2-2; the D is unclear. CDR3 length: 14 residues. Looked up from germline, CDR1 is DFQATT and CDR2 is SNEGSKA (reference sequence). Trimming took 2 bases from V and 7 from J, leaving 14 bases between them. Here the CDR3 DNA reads TGCAGTGCTAGATCGACTGGTGGATACGGGGAGCTGTTTTTT. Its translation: CSARSTGGYGELFF.